This is a list of T cell receptor beta chains from one sample in a study of T cell responses to AZD1222 COVID-19 vaccine. Assay used: immunoSEQ multiplex PCR; TCRdb lists only in-frame clones, some missing. Among about 130,000 clones, 92% were seen once, and the ten largest hold approximately 2%. This sample comprised peripheral blood, obtained on day 0 of AZD1222 vaccination. These receptor sequences come from an adult in good health. Each CDR3 is given with its conserved first and last residue. The order of the fields is V gene, clone size, D gene, J gene, CDR3 protein, CDR3 DNA. The D gene is left open where the match is weak. Only some rows state a clone size, as once, few, many or a class for expanded clones.

TRBV6-5	NA	TRBD2	TRBJ2-3	CASTLAGITDTQYF	TGTGCCAGCACCCTAGCGGGGATCACAGATACGCAGTATTTT
TRBV4-3	NA	NA	TRBJ1-3	CASSQSAGDSGNTIYF	TGCGCCAGCAGCCAGTCCGCAGGGGACTCTGGAAACACCATATATTTT
TRBV5-1	NA	NA	TRBJ2-1	CASSSDPDPLNEQFF	TGCGCCAGCAGCTCGGACCCGGATCCGTTAAATGAGCAGTTCTTC
TRBV7-6	NA	NA	TRBJ2-7	CASSLAPTGPPGSYEQYF	TGTGCCAGCAGCTTAGCGCCTACAGGTCCCCCGGGATCGTACGAGCAGTACTTC
TRBV2	NA	NA	TRBJ1-2	CASSEVRVQGYTF	TGTGCCAGCAGTGAAGTCCGGGTTCAGGGCTACACCTTC
TRBV11-2	NA	TRBD2	TRBJ2-5	CASSPGTSGESGETQYF	TGTGCCAGCAGCCCTGGGACTAGCGGGGAGAGCGGGGAGACCCAGTACTTC
TRBV9	NA	TRBD2	TRBJ2-1	CASSPRGTSGGFAGQFF	TGTGCCAGCAGCCCCCGCGGGACTAGCGGGGGGTTCGCGGGGCAGTTCTTC
TRBV19	NA	TRBD1	TRBJ2-7	CASSIGYRGSYEQYF	TGTGCCAGTAGTATAGGTTACAGGGGTTCCTACGAGCAGTACTTC
TRBV10-3	NA	TRBD2	TRBJ2-3	CAIRRGLAGADTQYF	TGTGCCATCAGAAGGGGACTAGCGGGGGCTGATACGCAGTATTTT
TRBV3-1/TRBV3-2	NA	NA	TRBJ1-1	CASSQEGNTEAFF	TGTGCCAGCAGCCAAGAGGGGAACACTGAAGCTTTCTTT
TRBV3-1/TRBV3-2	once	TRBD1	TRBJ1-3	CASSQGGTGENTIYF	TGTGCCAGCAGCCAAGGTGGGACAGGGGAAAACACCATATATTTT
TRBV9	NA	NA	TRBJ2-3	CASRAQGFSDTQYF	TGTGCCAGCAGAGCGCAGGGGTTCTCGGATACGCAGTATTTT
TRBV5-1	once	TRBD1	TRBJ1-1	CASSRKETGIGTEAFF	TGCGCCAGCAGCCGAAAAGAGACAGGGATTGGGACTGAAGCTTTCTTT
TRBV7-2	NA	NA	TRBJ1-1	CASSLQGIEAFF	TGTGCCAGCAGCTTGCAGGGAATTGAAGCTTTCTTT
TRBV5-1	NA	NA	TRBJ1-2	CANPQGHGYTF	TGCGCCAACCCCCAAGGGCATGGCTACACCTTC
TRBV6-4	NA	NA	TRBJ2-7	CASSDTLVRDEGSYEQYF	TGTGCCAGCAGTGACACCCTGGTCCGGGACGAGGGCTCCTACGAGCAGTACTTC
TRBV24-1	NA	NA	TRBJ2-2	CATSPGQNTGELFF	TGTGCCACCAGTCCAGGACAGAACACCGGGGAGCTGTTTTTT
TRBV9	NA	NA	TRBJ2-5	CASSLSPQETQYF	TGTGCCAGCAGCCTTAGTCCTCAAGAGACCCAGTACTTC
TRBV2	NA	TRBD1	TRBJ1-4	CASRSGQGVEKLFF	TGTGCCAGCAGATCGGGACAGGGGGTTGAAAAACTGTTTTTT
TRBV5-1	NA	NA	TRBJ1-1	CASSSQQMNTEAFF	TGCGCCAGTAGCAGCCAACAGATGAACACTGAAGCTTTCTTT
TRBV6-2/TRBV6-3	NA	TRBD2	TRBJ2-1	CASSFLAGGGNEQFF	TGTGCCAGCAGTTTCCTAGCGGGGGGCGGTAATGAGCAGTTCTTC
TRBV9	NA	TRBD2	TRBJ2-3	CASSKTGLATTDTQYF	TGTGCCAGCAGCAAAACGGGACTAGCGACAACAGATACGCAGTATTTT
TRBV2	NA	TRBD1	TRBJ1-1	CASEDRANTEAFF	TGTGCCAGCGAAGACAGGGCGAACACTGAAGCTTTCTTT
TRBV19	NA	TRBD2	TRBJ2-1	CASSLGLAGYNEQFF	TGTGCCAGTAGTCTGGGACTAGCTGGATACAATGAGCAGTTCTTC